What follows are 19 T cell receptor beta chains derived from one specimen sequenced in a study of T-cell reconstitution after alpha-beta-depleted transplantation in children. During its preparation, the TCRbeta library received unique molecular identifiers. TCRdb called the PCR reads again in MiXCR, with one record for every CDR3 protein. The repertoire holds some 200,000 distinct CDR3 sequences, with about 11% as singletons. Source: PBMCs, taken before TCRalphabeta/CD19-depleted stem cell transplant. The receptors here all came from a child in the first two years of life with acute myeloid leukemia, due to receive a stem cell transplant.

This clonotype has at least ten counts. The chain combines TRBV4-2 with TRBJ2-5; no firm D call. Germline CDR1 reads LGHNA; CDR2 reads YNFKEQ. This CDR3 is 13 amino acids long. Trimming left V 0 bases short and J 5 bases short, with 7 bases between. As DNA, the CDR3 is TGTGCCAGCAGCCAAGATCCATTCGAGACCCAGTACTTC. Residues: CASSQDPFETQYF.

This clonotype appeared many times. V usage is TRBV20-1 and J usage is TRBJ1-5; D is unresolved. Per germline, CDR1 DFQATT and CDR2 SNEGSKA (reference sequence). The CDR3 has 14 amino acids. Trimming took 0 bases from V and 0 from J, leaving 6 bases between them. In nucleotides, the CDR3 is TGCAGTGCTAGAGATGCCGGTAGCAATCAGCCCCAGCATTTT. This encodes CSARDAGSNQPQHF.

This clonotype was seen ten or more times. The chain carries TRBV20-1 and TRBJ2-7; 7 nucleotides match TRBD1. The CDR3 consists of 13 residues. V gave up 6 bases and J gave up 0 bases; unmatched junction bases: 5. Germline V gene data show CDR1 as DFQATT and CDR2 as SNEGSKA (reference sequence). Written as DNA, the CDR3 is TGCAGTGCCGCCGGGGACAGCTCCTACGAGCAGTACTTC. Translation: CSAAGDSSYEQYF.

The chain employs TRBV20-1 and TRBJ2-2, with D possibly being TRBD2 (6 bases). V was pared by 1 base and J by 5 bases, with 14 bases between. From germline, CDR1 is DFQATT and CDR2 SNEGSKA (reference sequence). The CDR3 contains 15 residues. The CDR3 nucleotides read TGCAGTGCTAGAGCTAGCGAAATAGAAACCGGGGAGCTGTTTTTT. Translated, it gives CSARASEIETGELFF.

This clonotype has at least ten counts. The chain carries TRBV5-1 and TRBJ2-7; D is uncertain. V was clipped by 0 bases and J by 2 bases, with 18 bases between them. CDR1 and CDR2 from the germline V gene are SGHRS and YFSETQ. CDR3 length: 17 residues. In DNA, the CDR3 is TGCGCCAGCAGCTTGGGAACGTCTTTCGCTATTGCCTACGAGCAGTACTTC. Its protein is CASSLGTSFAIAYEQYF.

The table lists this clonotype with many counts. The chain has TRBV28 and TRBJ2-3; 7 nucleotides agree with TRBD1. Germline CDR1 MDHEN, CDR2 SYDVKM. The CDR3 is made up of 17 amino acids. V lost 5 bases, J lost 0 bases, and 11 bases stayed unmatched. The CDR3 DNA is TGTGCCAGCAGTGGGGAGACAGGGCTGTATAGCACAGATACGCAGTATTTT. Residues: CASSGETGLYSTDTQYF.

This clonotype was counted at least ten times. The CDR3 nucleotides are TGCAGTGCTAGTGTAACAGCGAACACCGGGGAGCTGTTTTTT. Amino acids: CSASVTANTGELFF. The V gene is TRBV20-1, the J gene TRBJ2-2; D gene ambiguous. V gave up 3 bases and J gave up 0 bases, with 8 bases separating them. This CDR3 has 14 amino acids. Per germline, CDR1 DFQATT and CDR2 SNEGSKA (reference sequence).

This chain joins TRBV7-9 and TRBJ1-1; TRBD1 matches at 7 bases. The length of the CDR3 is 14 residues. Germline V gene lookup returns CDR1 SEHNR and CDR2 FQNEAQ (reference sequence). Trimming at V came to 4 bases and at J to 8 bases, leaving 10 bases not matched to a gene. CDR3 amino acids: CASSSWTGSGEAFF. The CDR3 DNA is TGTGCCAGCAGCTCGTGGACAGGCTCGGGAGAAGCTTTCTTT.

This clonotype was seen a handful of times. The rearrangement links TRBV12-3 or TRBV12-4 to TRBJ1-1, with D maybe TRBD1 (6 bases). This CDR3 spans 14 amino acids. Trimming stripped 5 bases from V and 7 bases from J, with 17 bases between. As DNA, the CDR3 is TGTGCCAGCAGTCTCCCGACGGGCAGGGGTGAAGCTTTCTTT. Amino acids: CASSLPTGRGEAFF.

This clonotype appeared many times. The chain recombines TRBV7-2 with TRBJ2-3; TRBD2 agrees at 10 bases. V dropped 5 bases and J dropped 1; count of bases not matched to a gene: 3. CDR1 is SGHTA and CDR2 is FQGNSA in the germline V gene. The CDR3 loop spans 15 amino acids. DNA of the CDR3: TGTGCCAGCAGCACCGGACTAGCGGGCACAGATACGCAGTATTTT. It specifies CASSTGLAGTDTQYF.

This clonotype was counted ten times or more. The chain combines TRBV29-1 with TRBJ2-7; 7 bases are a match to TRBD1. This CDR3 contains 13 residues. The germline V gene has CDR1 SQVTM and CDR2 ANQGSEA. Losses at the gene ends were 6 bases for V and 1 base for J; bases not matched to a gene: 6. The CDR3 is CSVGMGQSYEQYF. The CDR3 coding sequence is TGCAGCGTGGGTATGGGACAGTCCTACGAGCAGTACTTC.

This clonotype was recorded many times. The chain carries TRBV20-1 and TRBJ2-3, with 11 bases fitting TRBD2. The CDR3 covers 16 residues. The V and J ends lost 3 bases and 4 bases, in that order; junction bases with no gene match: 9. Germline V gene sequence: CDR1 DFQATT, CDR2 SNEGSKA (reference sequence). CDR3 sequence: CSARELAGGRSDTQYF. For the CDR3, the DNA is TGCAGTGCTAGGGAATTAGCGGGAGGGCGGTCAGATACGCAGTATTTT.

There are many counts of this clonotype. This chain joins TRBV9 and TRBJ2-7; 7 nucleotides align to TRBD2. CDR1 is SGDLS, CDR2 YYNGEE, per germline. The CDR3 is made up of 16 amino acids. Germline trimming cut 0 bases from V and 2 bases from J; bases unmatched to any gene: 8. CDR3 amino acids: CASSVEARAGAYEQYF. CDR3 DNA: TGTGCCAGCAGCGTAGAGGCCCGGGCGGGAGCCTACGAGCAGTACTTC.

This clonotype was seen many times. The V and J genes are TRBV5-1 and TRBJ2-3; D may be TRBD2 (6 bases). The CDR3 consists of 16 residues. The germline V and J ends were trimmed by 4 bases and 1 base, with 16 bases remaining between them. Germline V gives CDR1 SGHRS, CDR2 YFSETQ. CDR3 sequence: CASSGPTSWGTDTQYF. Written as DNA, the CDR3 is TGCGCCAGCAGCGGACCTACTAGCTGGGGCACAGATACGCAGTATTTT.

This clonotype came up many times. J is TRBJ2-3 and V is TRBV29-1, with D unclear. The V end was cut by 6 bases, the J end by 0 bases, with 4 bases between. Germline-derived CDR1 and CDR2 are SQVTM and ANQGSEA. The CDR3 contains 11 residues. In DNA, the CDR3 is TGCAGCGTGACTAGCACAGATACGCAGTATTTT. It yields the protein CSVTSTDTQYF.

This clonotype was counted many times. This chain joins TRBV5-1 and TRBJ2-3; TRBD2 agrees at 9 bases. J lost 10 bases, V lost 3 bases, and 9 bases had no gene match. CDR1 and CDR2 from the germline V gene are SGHRS and YFSETQ. This CDR3 has 14 residues. The DNA of the CDR3 is TGCGCCAGCAGCTCCTGGACTAGCGAGGGTCCGCAGTATTTT. This codes for CASSSWTSEGPQYF.

A remark on this clonotype: With a much larger clone just one base away, this may be a read error. The CDR3 coding sequence is TGTGCCAGCAAGAGACAGCCGGACAAGGAGCAGTTCTTC. Translating gives CASKRQPDKEQFF. V and J are TRBV27 and TRBJ2-1, with D perhaps matching TRBD1 (5 bases). CDR1 and CDR2 from the germline V gene are MNHEY and SMNVEV (reference sequence). This CDR3 has 13 amino acids.

In this sample, this clonotype turned up many times. The V gene is TRBV30, the J gene TRBJ1-5, with D unresolved. CDR1 is GTSNPN, CDR2 SVGIG, per germline (reference sequence). V shed 5 bases and J shed 7 bases, with 9 bases lying between them. The CDR3 sequence is 11 residues long. CDR3 DNA: TGTGCCTGGGGGGTGGAGCAGCCCCAGCATTTT. Its protein is CAWGVEQPQHF.

This clonotype has ten or more counts. The chain joins TRBV5-5 to TRBJ1-1; D gene uncertain. CDR3 length: 14 amino acids. Germline V lookup: CDR1 SGHKS, CDR2 YYEKEE (reference sequence). Trimming removed 1 base from V and 4 bases from J, with 11 bases in between. Here the CDR3 reads CASSLFGVGTEAFF. The CDR3, as DNA: TGTGCCAGCAGCTTGTTTGGGGTCGGCACTGAAGCTTTCTTT.